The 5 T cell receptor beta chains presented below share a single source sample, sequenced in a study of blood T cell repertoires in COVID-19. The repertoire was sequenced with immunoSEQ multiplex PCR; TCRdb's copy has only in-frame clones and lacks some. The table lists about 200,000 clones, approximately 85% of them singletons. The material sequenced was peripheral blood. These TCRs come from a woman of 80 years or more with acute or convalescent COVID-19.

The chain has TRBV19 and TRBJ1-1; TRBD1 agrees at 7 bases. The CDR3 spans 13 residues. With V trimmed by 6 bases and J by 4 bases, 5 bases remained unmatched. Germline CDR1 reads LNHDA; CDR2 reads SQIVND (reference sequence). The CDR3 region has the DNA TGTGCCAGTAGACCGCAGGGGGGCACTGAAGCTTTCTTT. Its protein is CASRPQGGTEAFF.

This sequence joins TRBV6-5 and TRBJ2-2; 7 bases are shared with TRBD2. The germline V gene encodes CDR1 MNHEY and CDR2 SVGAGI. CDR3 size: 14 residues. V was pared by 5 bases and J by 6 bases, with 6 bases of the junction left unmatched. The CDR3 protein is CASSRTGGSGELFF. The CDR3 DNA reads TGTGCCAGCAGTCGAACCGGGGGGTCCGGGGAGCTGTTTTTT.

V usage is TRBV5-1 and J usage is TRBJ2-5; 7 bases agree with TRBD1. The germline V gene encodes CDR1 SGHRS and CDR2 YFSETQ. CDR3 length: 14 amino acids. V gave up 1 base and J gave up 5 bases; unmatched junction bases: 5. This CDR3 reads CASSLTGVPETQYF. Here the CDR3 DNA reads TGCGCCAGCAGCTTGACAGGGGTTCCGGAGACCCAGTACTTC.

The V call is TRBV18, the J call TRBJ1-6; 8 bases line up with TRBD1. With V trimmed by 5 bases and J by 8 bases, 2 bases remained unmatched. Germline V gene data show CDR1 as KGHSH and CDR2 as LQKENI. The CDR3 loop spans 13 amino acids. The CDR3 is CASSTTGDSPLHF. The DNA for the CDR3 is TGTGCCAGCTCAACGACAGGGGATTCACCCCTCCACTTT. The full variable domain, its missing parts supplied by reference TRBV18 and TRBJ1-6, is NAGVMQNPRHLVRRRGQEARLRCSPMKGHSHVYWYRQLPEEGLKFMVYLQKENIIDESGMPKERFSAEFPKEGPSILRIQQVVRGDSAAYFCASSTTGDSPLHFGNGTRLTVT.

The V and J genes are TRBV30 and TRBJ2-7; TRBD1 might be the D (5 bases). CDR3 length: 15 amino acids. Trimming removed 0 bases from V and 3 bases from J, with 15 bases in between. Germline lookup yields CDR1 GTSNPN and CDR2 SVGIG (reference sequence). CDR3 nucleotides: TGTGCCTGGAGTGTAGAACAGGTTAGGTTCTACGAGCAGTACTTC. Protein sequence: CAWSVEQVRFYEQYF.